This is a list of T cell receptor beta chains from one sample in a study of T cell clones after liver transplantation. Assay used: immunoSEQ multiplex PCR; TCRdb lists only in-frame clones, some missing. The top ten clones hold almost 2.5% of a sample with under 55,000 clones, just over 85% of them seen once. The specimen was CD4+ T cells from blood, collected 24 months after liver transplant. These receptors all stem from a human patient who received a liver transplant. These T cells may partly come from the graft donor. Both conserved end residues are part of each CDR3. The D gene is left open where the match is weak. Size values are once, few and many counts, or a class for expanded clones, and some rows have none.

CDR3 length	clone size	V gene	D gene	J gene	CDR3 protein	CDR3 DNA
11	-	TRBV7-2	-	TRBJ1-5	CASSLPKPQHF	TGTGCCAGCAGCTTACCCAAACCCCAGCATTTT
15	once	TRBV5-6	-	TRBJ1-2	CASSLVPGGNYGYTF	TGTGCCAGCAGCTTGGTGCCCGGGGGCAACTATGGCTACACCTTC
14	-	TRBV4-1	TRBD1	TRBJ2-5	CASSQSGTEETQYF	TGCGCCAGCAGCCAATCCGGGACAGAAGAGACCCAGTACTTC
16	-	TRBV11-3	TRBD1	TRBJ2-6	CASSLAGTAGANVLTF	TGTGCCAGCAGCTTAGCGGGGACAGCTGGGGCCAACGTCCTGACTTTC
11	-	TRBV5-1	-	TRBJ2-1	CASSRTGEQFF	TGCGCCAGCAGCCGGACCGGTGAGCAGTTCTTC
18	-	TRBV7-2	TRBD2	TRBJ2-1	CASSFLTHLSGGSNEQFF	TGTGCCAGCAGCTTTCTTACCCACCTATCGGGGGGGTCCAATGAGCAGTTCTTC
17	few	TRBV15	TRBD1	TRBJ1-6	CATSTRQGARNNSPLHF	TGTGCCACCAGCACCCGACAGGGGGCTAGGAATAATTCACCCCTCCACTTT
17	-	TRBV18	TRBD1	TRBJ1-2	CASSPVEGQGSYYGYTF	TGTGCCAGCTCACCCGTTGAAGGACAGGGGTCATATTATGGCTACACCTTC
15	-	TRBV9	TRBD2	TRBJ2-2	CASSVAGGNTGELFF	TGTGCCAGCAGCGTAGCGGGAGGTAACACCGGGGAGCTGTTTTTT
16	once	TRBV10-3	TRBD2	TRBJ2-3	CATGTSGRGGTDTQYF	TGTGCCACCGGGACTAGCGGGAGAGGGGGCACAGATACGCAGTATTTT
17	-	TRBV7-2	TRBD1	TRBJ2-2	CASSLNRDRTSTGELFF	TGTGCCAGCAGCTTAAACCGGGACAGGACCTCCACCGGGGAGCTGTTTTTT
12	-	TRBV2	-	TRBJ2-2	CASRKFQGELFF	TGTGCCAGCAGGAAATTCCAGGGGGAGCTGTTTTTT
11	-	TRBV6-6	-	TRBJ1-1	CASSYSKEAFF	TGTGCCAGCAGTTACTCGAAGGAAGCTTTCTTT
15	-	TRBV7-8	-	TRBJ2-2	CASSLVGVGAGELFF	TGTGCCAGCAGCTTAGTAGGTGTGGGAGCCGGGGAGCTGTTTTTT
16	few	TRBV9	TRBD2	TRBJ2-7	CASSVGGLAASYEQYF	TGTGCCAGCAGCGTGGGGGGACTAGCGGCCTCCTACGAGCAGTACTTC
15	once	TRBV15	-	TRBJ1-2	CATSPRLEGVYGYTF	TGTGCCACCAGCCCCCGCTTGGAGGGGGTCTATGGCTACACCTTC
15	-	TRBV18	TRBD1	TRBJ2-1	CASSRQGEANNEQFF	TGTGCCAGCTCACGACAGGGGGAGGCCAACAATGAGCAGTTCTTC
15	-	TRBV19	-	TRBJ1-1	CASTGGSRGNTEAFF	TGTGCCAGTACGGGGGGTTCTCGAGGGAATACTGAAGCTTTCTTT
17	-	TRBV19	-	TRBJ2-3	CASSIVGHQLGIDTQYF	TGTGCCAGTAGTATAGTGGGACACCAACTAGGTATAGATACGCAGTATTTT
15	-	TRBV9	TRBD1	TRBJ2-1	CASSSMTGVGNEQFF	TGTGCCAGCAGCTCGATGACAGGGGTGGGCAATGAGCAGTTCTTC
13	-	TRBV28	TRBD2	TRBJ2-7	CASNTGGTYEQYF	TGTGCCAGCAATACGGGGGGAACCTACGAGCAGTACTTC
15	-	TRBV25-1	TRBD1	TRBJ1-2	CASSAPGTGGFGYTF	TGTGCCAGCAGTGCCCCCGGGACAGGGGGATTCGGCTACACCTTC
13	-	TRBV6-1	-	TRBJ2-1	CASNLQGSGEQFF	TGTGCCAGCAACTTACAGGGGAGCGGGGAGCAGTTCTTC
14	-	TRBV4-1	TRBD1	TRBJ1-4	CASSFDRAGGKLFF	TGCGCCAGCAGTTTTGACAGGGCCGGGGGAAAACTGTTTTTT
13	-	TRBV25-1	-	TRBJ1-4	CASSERGGEKLFF	TGTGCCAGCAGTGAAAGGGGGGGAGAAAAACTGTTTTTT
14	-	TRBV28	-	TRBJ2-7	CASSWGQKNYEQYF	TGTGCCAGCAGTTGGGGACAAAAGAACTACGAGCAGTACTTC
14	-	TRBV2	-	TRBJ1-5	CASSGQRDNQPQHF	TGTGCCAGCAGTGGACAGCGGGACAATCAGCCCCAGCATTTT
15	-	TRBV11-2	-	TRBJ2-3	CASSPPGPYTDTQYF	TGTGCCAGCAGCCCCCCGGGACCGTACACAGATACGCAGTATTTT
16	-	TRBV19	TRBD2	TRBJ2-3	CASSIRPAGELGTQYF	TGTGCCAGTAGTATTAGGCCCGCGGGAGAGCTGGGTACGCAGTATTTT
15	-	TRBV7-2	TRBD1	TRBJ1-1	CASSLGGQGGTEAFF	TGTGCCAGCAGCTTAGGCGGGCAGGGGGGCACTGAAGCTTTCTTT
14	-	TRBV7-6	-	TRBJ2-5	CASSLMGGQETQYF	TGTGCCAGCAGCTTAATGGGGGGACAAGAGACCCAGTACTTC